Below are 16 T cell receptor beta chains sequenced from a single sample in a study of shared clonotypes between healthy human individuals. Libraries were prepared by immunoSEQ multiplex PCR; TCRdb keeps only in-frame clonotypes and omits some of them. The table records 2.5 million or so clones, around nine tenths of them present only once. The material sequenced was naive CD4+ T cells sorted from blood. The subset: CD45RA+ positively selected. The source of these receptors is a man aged 18 to 35 in good health.

The chain couples TRBV5-1 to TRBJ2-7; D is perhaps TRBD1 (6 bases). The CDR3 has 15 residues. Trimming took off 0 bases at V and 3 bases at J, with 13 bases between the two ends. Germline CDR1 reads SGHRS; CDR2 reads YFSETQ. The CDR3 loop is CASSLGGTSDYEQYF. DNA of the CDR3: TGCGCCAGCAGCTTGGGAGGGACATCAGACTACGAGCAGTACTTC.

V is TRBV7-2 and J is TRBJ2-7; D gene uncertain. The V gene lost 4 bases and the J gene lost 3 bases, with 10 bases spanning the gap. CDR1 is SGHTA and CDR2 is FQGNSA in the germline V gene. The CDR3 extends over 13 amino acids. This chain's CDR3 is CASSSAVDYEQYF. CDR3 sequence (DNA): TGTGCCAGCAGCTCAGCAGTGGACTACGAGCAGTACTTC.

The chain recombines TRBV7-2 with TRBJ2-7, with 7 bases lining up with TRBD1. The CDR3 has 15 residues. Trimming took 5 bases from V and 6 from J; bases not matched to a gene: 13. CDR1 SGHTA and CDR2 FQGNSA come from the germline V gene. CDR3 coding DNA: TGTGCCAGCAGCACCCCGTCACAGGGGTATACCGAGCAGTACTTC. As protein: CASSTPSQGYTEQYF. The full variable domain, with the rest looked up from reference TRBV7-2 and TRBJ2-7, is GAGVSQSPSNKVTEKGKDVELRCDPISGHTALYWYRQSLGQGLEFLIYFQGNSAPDKSGLPSDRFSAERTGGSVSTLTIQRTQQEDSAVYLCASSTPSQGYTEQYFGPGTRLTVT.

This clone has only one observation. CDR3 DNA sequence: TGTGCCAGCAGCAGTACAGGGGTGAGCTCCTACGAGCAGTACTTC. Amino acid sequence: CASSSTGVSSYEQYF. The gene calls are TRBV21-1 and TRBJ2-7; the table gives TRBD1 as D, unverified against the DNA. TRBV21-1 is a pseudogene. CDR3 length equals 15 residues.

This chain uses TRBV4-3 with TRBJ2-3, with 9 positions matching TRBD2. Germline V lookup: CDR1 LGHNA, CDR2 YSLEER. The CDR3 length is 17 residues. V dropped 4 bases and J dropped 6; count of bases not matched to a gene: 14. The CDR3 DNA sequence: TGCGCCAGCAGCCGACTAGCGGCTCAGGTTTTTGGCGATACGCAGTATTTT. Translation gives CASSRLAAQVFGDTQYF.

This chain joins TRBV21-1 and TRBJ1-3; the table gives TRBD1 as D, unverified against the DNA. TRBV21-1 is assigned pseudogene status. The CDR3 is 18 amino acids. The CDR3 region has the DNA TGTGCCAGCAGCAACCCCTTTTGCAGAAGTAACTCTGGAAACACCATATATTTT. Protein product: CASSNPFCRSNSGNTIYF.

The chain carries TRBV28 and TRBJ1-4, with TRBD1 identical over 7 bases. The length of the CDR3 is 16 residues. The V gene's germline CDR1 is MDHEN and CDR2 SYDVKM. The V segment lost 4 bases and the J segment 3 bases; nucleotides outside the gene matches: 8. The CDR3 here is CASSSGGVPANEKLFF. In nucleotides, the CDR3 is TGTGCCAGCAGTTCAGGGGGGGTCCCAGCTAATGAAAAACTGTTTTTT.

The chain couples TRBV6-5 to TRBJ1-6; no definite D call. Germline V gene sequence: CDR1 MNHEY, CDR2 SVGAGI. V was shortened by 6 bases and J by 7 bases, with 16 bases between the two germline ends. The CDR3 contains 15 residues. The DNA for the CDR3 is TGTGCCAGCAGCCCCCGGGCCCCAAAAAATTCACCCCTCCACTTT. Protein: CASSPRAPKNSPLHF.

This chain connects TRBV19 to TRBJ1-5; 8 nucleotides line up with TRBD1. The trim removed 7 bases at V and 5 bases at J, leaving 10 bases unmatched. The CDR3 contains 15 residues. Germline loops: CDR1 LNHDA, CDR2 SQIVND (reference sequence). The CDR3 reads CASKSRDRKYQPQHF. DNA for the CDR3: TGTGCCAGTAAGTCCCGGGACAGGAAATATCAGCCCCAGCATTTT.

The gene calls are TRBV5-1 and TRBJ2-7; 7 bases align to TRBD2. This CDR3 spans 16 amino acids. Looked up from germline, CDR1 is SGHRS and CDR2 is YFSETQ. Trimming cost V 0 bases and J 3 bases; bases outside gene matches: 9. The CDR3 DNA follows: TGCGCCAGCAGCTTGGCTGGGGATGGGGGGGTCTACGAGCAGTACTTC. It codes for CASSLAGDGGVYEQYF.

The chain uses TRBV4-1 and TRBJ2-7; 7 bases agree with TRBD1. The CDR3 consists of 15 residues. V was clipped by 1 base and J by 3 bases; unmatched bases: 6. CDR1 is MGHRA and CDR2 is YSYEKL in the germline V gene. CDR3 sequence reads: CASSQGATGYYEQYF. The DNA of the CDR3 is TGCGCCAGCAGCCAAGGGGCGACAGGGTACTACGAGCAGTACTTC.

The chain links TRBV5-6 to TRBJ1-3, with TRBD1 matching over 9 bases. This CDR3 has 15 amino acids. Germline V gives CDR1 SGHDT, CDR2 YYEEEE. With 4 bases clipped from V and 2 bases from J, the junction kept 4 bases outside the gene matches. The CDR3 DNA reads as TGTGCCAGCAGCGGCCGGGACAGGGCTGGAAACACCATATATTTT. Translation: CASSGRDRAGNTIYF.

V is TRBV18 and J is TRBJ1-4; D possibly corresponds to TRBD1 (5 bases). Between the trimmed V and J ends, which lost 3 bases and 5 bases, there was a span of 10 bases. The CDR3 consists of 14 residues. The germline CDR1 and CDR2 sequences are KGHSH and LQKENI. CDR3 coding DNA: TGTGCCAGCTCACCTCAACAGGAGAATGAAAAACTGTTTTTT. Residues: CASSPQQENEKLFF.

This clone was found once. The sample contains more than one DNA sequence encoding this CDR3. The V and J genes are TRBV4-3 and TRBJ2-5; D perhaps matches TRBD1 (5 bases). V was shortened by 0 bases and J by 4 bases, with 6 bases between the two germline ends. CDR3 length equals 13 residues. From germline, CDR1 is LGHNA and CDR2 YSLEER. CDR3 sequence reads: CASSQERGETQYF. The CDR3 DNA reads as TGCGCCAGCAGCCAAGAAAGGGGAGAGACCCAGTACTTC.

About this clone: Other DNA sequences from this sample encode an identical CDR3 as well. The CDR3 spells CASGFGQGQFF. The CDR3 DNA follows: TGTGCTAGTGGCTTCGGACAGGGCCAGTTCTTC. The chain links TRBV12-5 to TRBJ2-1; TRBD1 agrees at 8 bases. The CDR3 has 11 residues. V shed 6 bases, J shed 13 bases, and the junction held 5 bases outside the gene matches. The germline V gene encodes CDR1 LGHNT and CDR2 FRNRAP. The variable domain in full, completed from reference TRBV12-5 and TRBJ2-1, reads DARVTQTPRHKVTEMGQEVTMRCQPILGHNTVFWYRQTMMQGLELLAYFRNRAPLDDSGMPKDRFSAEMPDATLATLKIQPSEPRDSAVYFCASGFGQGQFFGPGTRLTVL.

Details on this clone: The sample carries other DNA sequences with the same CDR3. The chain recombines TRBV5-6 with TRBJ1-4, with D unresolved. This CDR3 has 14 amino acids. V was pared by 0 bases and J by 1 base, with 4 bases between. Germline CDR1 and CDR2: SGHDT and YYEEEE. CDR3 amino acids: CASSLGRTNEKLFF. As DNA, the CDR3 is TGTGCCAGCAGCTTGGGCAGAACTAATGAAAAACTGTTTTTT. The entire variable domain, with the rest obtained from reference TRBV5-6 and TRBJ1-4, is as follows: DAGVTQSPTHLIKTRGQQVTLRCSPKSGHDTVSWYQQALGQGPQFIFQYYEEEERQRGNFPDRFSGHQFPNYSSELNVNALLLGDSALYLCASSLGRTNEKLFFGSGTQLSVL.